A selection of T cell receptor beta chains follows, all from one sample in a study of radiation and T cells in renal cell carcinoma. This table comes from immunoSEQ multiplex PCR, and its TCRdb copy is limited to in-frame clones, with some not included. This sample yields approximately 120,000 clones, of which approximately 85% are seen a single time; 5.8% belongs to the top ten. Here the sequenced sample was blood, taken from a patient whose treatment included radiotherapy and nephrectomy. These receptors were taken from a middle-aged man with renal cell carcinoma. Each CDR3 is given with its conserved first and last residue. The D gene is left open where the match is weak. Clone size appears in some rows only: once, few, many, or a class for an expanded clone.

d_call | j_call | v_call | clone_size | cdr3_nt | cdr3_aa
- | TRBJ1-6 | TRBV6-1 | few | TGTGCCAGCAGTGAGACCCTAGGGGGAGCTCAGGATTCACCCCTCCACTTT | CASSETLGGAQDSPLHF
- | TRBJ2-1 | TRBV5-6 | - | TGTGCCAGCAGTTCTGATGGGGCATACAATGAGCAGTTCTTC | CASSSDGAYNEQFF
- | TRBJ2-7 | TRBV10-3 | - | TGTGCCATCAGTGAGCAGCAGAGGGGTTCCTACGAGCAGTACTTC | CAISEQQRGSYEQYF
TRBD1 | TRBJ1-1 | TRBV5-1 | - | TGCGCCAGCAGCGCGACGGAGGGACAGTCGCGGCCTTTCTTT | CASSATEGQSRPFF
- | TRBJ1-4 | TRBV29-1 | - | TGCAGCGTGGACTCGGGCCAAGGGTCTGAAAAACTGTTTTTT | CSVDSGQGSEKLFF
- | TRBJ2-2 | TRBV19 | - | TGTGCCAGTAGTATGCGACAGGCCGCGAACACCGGGGAGCTGTTTTTT | CASSMRQAANTGELFF
TRBD2 | TRBJ2-2 | TRBV9 | - | TGTGCCAGCAGCGTGGTAGCGGGCCGGAACACCGGGGAGCTGTTTTTT | CASSVVAGRNTGELFF
- | TRBJ1-4 | TRBV5-6 | - | TGTGCCAGCAGCTTGGGCGGGGGACGGCTCAATGAAAAACTGTTTTTT | CASSLGGGRLNEKLFF
- | TRBJ2-1 | TRBV4-3 | - | TGCGCCAGCAGCCGTACGGGGGAGGATGAGCAGTTCTTC | CASSRTGEDEQFF
- | TRBJ2-7 | TRBV11-2 | - | TGTGCCAGCAGCTTCTACGGGAACGAGCAGTACTTC | CASSFYGNEQYF
TRBD1 | TRBJ2-1 | TRBV4-3 | - | TGCGCCAGCAGCCAAGACAGGGGGTGGATCAATGAGCAGTTCTTC | CASSQDRGWINEQFF
- | TRBJ1-2 | TRBV18 | - | TGTGCCAGCTCACCAGCCAGGGATGGCTATGGCTACACCTTC | CASSPARDGYGYTF
TRBD1 | TRBJ1-1 | TRBV7-8 | - | TGTGCCAGCAGCCCCGGACAGGGGACCACTGAAGCTTTCTTT | CASSPGQGTTEAFF
TRBD2 | TRBJ2-7 | TRBV30 | - | TGTGCCTGGAGTGTCGGGGGGACCTACGAGCAGTACTTC | CAWSVGGTYEQYF
TRBD2 | TRBJ2-3 | TRBV5-1 | - | TGCGCCAGCAGCTTGGCCGTAAGCGGGAGGGCAGATACGCAGTATTTT | CASSLAVSGRADTQYF
- | TRBJ1-6 | TRBV27 | once | TGTGCCAGCAGTTCCTCATCTTATAATTCACCCCTCCACTTT | CASSSSSYNSPLHF
- | TRBJ2-3 | TRBV28 | - | TGTGCCAGCAGTTTGCCAGGGATCACAGATACGCAGTATTTT | CASSLPGITDTQYF
- | TRBJ2-2 | TRBV5-8 | few | TGTGCCAGCAACCTACAACGCCGCGGGGAGCTGTTTTTT | CASNLQRRGELFF
- | TRBJ1-2 | TRBV4-3 | - | TGCGCCAGCAGCCAAGAATGGGCAGGGGTGTTCTATGGCTACACCTTC | CASSQEWAGVFYGYTF
TRBD1 | TRBJ1-2 | TRBV19 | - | TGTGCCAGTAGTATAGAACGAAACCGGGACAGGGTTCTCGGGAGCTATGGCTACACCTTC | CASSIERNRDRVLGSYGYTF
TRBD1 | TRBJ2-5 | TRBV28 | - | TGTGCCAGCAGCTTTCTGACAGGGTCGGGGACCCAGTACTTC | CASSFLTGSGTQYF
TRBD1 | TRBJ1-1 | TRBV18 | - | TGTGCCAGCTCACCACCCACAGGGGGCGATCACACTGAAGCTTTCTTT | CASSPPTGGDHTEAFF
- | TRBJ1-3 | TRBV6-1 | - | TGTGCCAGCACACGTTTCGTCCGCTCTGGAAACACCATATATTTT | CASTRFVRSGNTIYF
- | TRBJ2-6 | TRBV18 | few | TGTGCCAGCTCACCCGTTTTGAGGTCTGGGGCCAACGTCCTGACTTTC | CASSPVLRSGANVLTF
- | TRBJ1-1 | TRBV5-1 | few | TGCGCCAGCAGCTTGCTTAACATGAACACTGAAGCTTTCTTT | CASSLLNMNTEAFF
- | TRBJ1-4 | TRBV7-2 | few | TGTGCCAGCAGCCTGACCCCCATGCCAAATGAAAAACTGTTTTTT | CASSLTPMPNEKLFF
TRBD2 | TRBJ2-1 | TRBV5-1 | few | TGCGCCAGCAGCTTGGCCGGTGCGGGAGCCCTCAATGAGCAGTTCTTC | CASSLAGAGALNEQFF
- | TRBJ1-1 | TRBV7-6 | - | TGTGCCAGCAGCTTAGGACAGTCAAACACTGAAGCTTTCTTT | CASSLGQSNTEAFF